This T cell receptor (beta chain) originates from a study of identical twins. After template switching added a universal primer site, the resulting cDNA carried unique molecular identifiers. A single record per CDR3 protein comes from TCRdb applying MiXCR to the 5' RACE reads. The table records about 200,000 distinct CDR3 sequences, roughly 7.5% of them present only once. Findings and limits, study-wide: Memory repertoires showed no such pattern, whereas abundant cord blood beta clonotypes carried fewer insertions. In beta out-of-frame sequences, the excess sharing between twins was weaker. For zero-insertion analyses, partial confounding could come from invariant MAIT and iNKT cells.

Of note for this clonotype: Antigen unknown.

With 0 bases removed from V and 7 bases from J, the gap between germline ends came to 15 bases. The CDR3 consists of 15 residues. Germline CDR1 is DFQATT and CDR2 is SNEGSKA (reference sequence). The sample also formed part of further work on yellow fever vaccine responses in identical twins.

This receptor was identified in a woman aged 18-35 years in good health. The chain recombines TRBV20-1 with TRBJ2-2; D is perhaps TRBD2 (7 bases). Sequenced: memory (CD45RO+) T cells sorted from blood. The CDR3 region has the DNA TGCAGTGCTAGAGATCCGGGGGGCACGGTCGGGGAGCTGTTTTTT. It codes for CSARDPGGTVGELFF.